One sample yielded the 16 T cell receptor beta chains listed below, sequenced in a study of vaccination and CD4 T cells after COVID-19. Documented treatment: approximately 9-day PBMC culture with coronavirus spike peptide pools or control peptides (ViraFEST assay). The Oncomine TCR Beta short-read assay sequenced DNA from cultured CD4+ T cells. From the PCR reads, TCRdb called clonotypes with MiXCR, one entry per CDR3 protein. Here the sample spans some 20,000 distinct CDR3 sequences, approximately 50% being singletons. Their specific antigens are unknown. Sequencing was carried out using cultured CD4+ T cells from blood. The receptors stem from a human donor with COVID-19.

The CDR3, as DNA: TGTGCCAGTAGTATCCCACCGGGCCGGGAAAAACTGTTTTTT. Amino acid sequence: CASSIPPGREKLFF. This chain connects TRBV19 to TRBJ1-4, with unresolved D. The V gene's germline CDR1 is LNHDA and CDR2 SQIVND (reference sequence). The CDR3 runs to 14 residues. Trimming shortened V by 3 bases and J by 8 bases, and 13 bases separated the two germline ends.

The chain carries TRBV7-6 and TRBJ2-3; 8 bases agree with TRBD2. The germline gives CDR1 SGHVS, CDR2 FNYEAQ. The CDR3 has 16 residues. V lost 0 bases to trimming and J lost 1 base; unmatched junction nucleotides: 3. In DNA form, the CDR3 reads TGTGCCAGCAGCTTAGCTAGCGGGGTCCGCACAGATACGCAGTATTTT. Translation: CASSLASGVRTDTQYF.

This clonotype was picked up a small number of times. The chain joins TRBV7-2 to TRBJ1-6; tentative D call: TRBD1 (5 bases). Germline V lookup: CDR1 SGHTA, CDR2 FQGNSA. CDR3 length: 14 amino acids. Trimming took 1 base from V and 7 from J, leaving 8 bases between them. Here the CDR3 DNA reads TGTGCCAGCAGCTTAGGGCCAGGGAATTCACCCCTCCACTTT. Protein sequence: CASSLGPGNSPLHF.

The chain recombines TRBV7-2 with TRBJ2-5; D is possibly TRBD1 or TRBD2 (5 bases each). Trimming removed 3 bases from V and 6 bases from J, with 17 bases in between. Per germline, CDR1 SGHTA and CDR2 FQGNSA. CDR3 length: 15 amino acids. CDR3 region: CASSLGWDGGKTQYF. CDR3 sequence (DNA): TGTGCCAGCAGCTTGGGGTGGGACGGAGGAAAGACCCAGTACTTC.

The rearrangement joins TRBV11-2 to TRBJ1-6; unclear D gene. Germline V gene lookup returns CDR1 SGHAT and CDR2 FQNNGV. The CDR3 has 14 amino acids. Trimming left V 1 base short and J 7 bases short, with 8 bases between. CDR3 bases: TGTGCCAGCAGCTTAGTGGGATCGAATTCACCCCTCCACTTT. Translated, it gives CASSLVGSNSPLHF.

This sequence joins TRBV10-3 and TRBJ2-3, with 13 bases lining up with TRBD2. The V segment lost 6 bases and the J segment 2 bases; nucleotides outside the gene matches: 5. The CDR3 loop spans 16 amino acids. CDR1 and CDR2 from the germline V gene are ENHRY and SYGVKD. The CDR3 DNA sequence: TGTGCCATCAGCGGGACTAGCGGGGTACACACAGATACGCAGTATTTT. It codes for CAISGTSGVHTDTQYF.

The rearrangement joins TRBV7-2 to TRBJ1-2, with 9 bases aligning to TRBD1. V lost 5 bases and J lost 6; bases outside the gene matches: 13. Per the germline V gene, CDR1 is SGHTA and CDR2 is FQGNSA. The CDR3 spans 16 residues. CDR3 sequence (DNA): TGTGCCAGCAGCAATGGGGTCCGGGGACAGGGAGATGGCTACACCTTC. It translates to CASSNGVRGQGDGYTF.

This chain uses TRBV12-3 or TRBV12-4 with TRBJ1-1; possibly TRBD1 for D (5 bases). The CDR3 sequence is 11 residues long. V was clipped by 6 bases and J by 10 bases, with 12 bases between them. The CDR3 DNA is TGTGCCAGCAGGTCCGAGGGGCGAGCTTTCTTT. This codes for CASRSEGRAFF.

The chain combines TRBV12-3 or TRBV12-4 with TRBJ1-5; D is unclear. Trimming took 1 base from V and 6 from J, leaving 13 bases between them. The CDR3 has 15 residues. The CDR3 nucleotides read TGTGCCAGCAGTTTAGAATCGAAGGGAGTTCAGCCCCAGCATTTT. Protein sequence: CASSLESKGVQPQHF.

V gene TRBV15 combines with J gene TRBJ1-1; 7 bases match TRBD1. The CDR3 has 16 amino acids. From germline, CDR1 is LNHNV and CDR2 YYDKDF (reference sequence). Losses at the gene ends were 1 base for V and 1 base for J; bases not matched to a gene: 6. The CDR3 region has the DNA TGTGCCACCAGCAGAGGAGGGGACAGCGGGAACACTGAAGCTTTCTTT. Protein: CATSRGGDSGNTEAFF.

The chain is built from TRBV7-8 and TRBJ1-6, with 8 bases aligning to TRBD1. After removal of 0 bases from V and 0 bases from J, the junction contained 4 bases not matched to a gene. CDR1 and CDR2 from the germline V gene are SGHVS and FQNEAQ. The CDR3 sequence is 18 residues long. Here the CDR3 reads CASSLARQGSSYNSPLHF. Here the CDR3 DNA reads TGTGCCAGCAGCTTAGCGCGACAGGGGAGCTCCTATAATTCACCCCTCCACTTT.

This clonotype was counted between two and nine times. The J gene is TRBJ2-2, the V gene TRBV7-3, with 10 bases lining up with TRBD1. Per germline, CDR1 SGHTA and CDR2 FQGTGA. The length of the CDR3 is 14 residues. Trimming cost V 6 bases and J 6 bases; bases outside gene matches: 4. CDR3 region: CASRIDRGPGELFF. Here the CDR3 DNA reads TGTGCCAGCAGAATAGACAGGGGGCCCGGGGAGCTGTTTTTT.

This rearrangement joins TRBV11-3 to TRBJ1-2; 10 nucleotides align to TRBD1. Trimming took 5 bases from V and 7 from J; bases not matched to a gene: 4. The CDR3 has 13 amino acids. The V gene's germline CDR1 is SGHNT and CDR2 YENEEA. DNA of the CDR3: TGTGCCAGCAGCCCTCGGACAGGGGGTGGCTACACCTTC. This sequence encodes CASSPRTGGGYTF.

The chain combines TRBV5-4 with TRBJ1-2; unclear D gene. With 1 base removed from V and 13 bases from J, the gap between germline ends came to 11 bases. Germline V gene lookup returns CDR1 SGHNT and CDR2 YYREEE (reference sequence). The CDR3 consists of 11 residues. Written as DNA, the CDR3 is TGTGCCAGCAGCTTGTTTCACCCGGGCACCTTC. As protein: CASSLFHPGTF.

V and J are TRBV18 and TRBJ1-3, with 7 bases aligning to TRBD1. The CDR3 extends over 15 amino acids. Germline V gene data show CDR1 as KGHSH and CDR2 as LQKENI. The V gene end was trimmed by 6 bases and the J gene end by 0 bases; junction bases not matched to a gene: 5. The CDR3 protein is CASSSGTASGNTIYF. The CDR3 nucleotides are TGTGCCAGCTCTTCTGGGACAGCCTCTGGAAACACCATATATTTT. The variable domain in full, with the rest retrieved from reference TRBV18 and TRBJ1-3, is NAGVMQNPRHLVRRRGQEARLRCSPMKGHSHVYWYRQLPEEGLKFMVYLQKENIIDESGMPKERFSAEFPKEGPSILRIQQVVRGDSAAYFCASSSGTASGNTIYFGEGSWLTVV.

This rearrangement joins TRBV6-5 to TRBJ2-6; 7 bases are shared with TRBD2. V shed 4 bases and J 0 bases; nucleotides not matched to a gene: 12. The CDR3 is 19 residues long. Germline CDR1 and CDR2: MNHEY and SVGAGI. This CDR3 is CASSSMTSFPLSGANVLTF. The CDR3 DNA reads TGTGCCAGCAGTTCTATGACTAGCTTTCCCCTCTCTGGGGCCAACGTCCTGACTTTC.